This TCR beta chain was captured by sequencing in a study of human T cells and chemical hapten exposure. The sample's time point: patch test 1, 2 weeks after DPC sensitization. Treatment given: therapeutic diphenylcyclopropenone sensitization with weekly scalp DPC. In TCRdb, the RACE reads were re-called with MiXCR into one record per CDR3 protein. Of around 110,000 distinct CDR3 sequences listed, around 10% were seen once; the top ten hold around 1.4%. Germline CDR1 MDHEN, CDR2 SYDVKM. V was cut by 7 bases and J by 4 bases, with 10 bases left in between. CDR3 length: 12 residues. This material consisted of whole blood, taken in connection with sensitization to the hapten diphenylcyclopropenone (DPC). The receptor comes from a woman between 50 and 59 years old with alopecia areata. Some clones in this sample may be carry-over from other donors' samples. The rearrangement uses TRBV28 and TRBJ1-1; D gene ambiguous. CDR3 residues: CASIHLGTEAFF. CDR3 nucleotides: TGTGCCAGCATTCACTTAGGCACTGAAGCTTTCTTT.